This note documents a single T cell receptor beta chain sequence. CDR1 and CDR2 (germline): SNHLY, FYNNEI. Trimming took off 7 bases at V and 7 bases at J, with 19 bases between the two ends. The CDR3 extends over 15 amino acids. These data originate in a study of T cell changes during pregnancy in multiple sclerosis. Only in-frame clones appear in the TCRdb table, and some are missing; sequencing was by immunoSEQ multiplex PCR. The sample lists 35,000 to 55,000 clones, about 92% seen once, with 1.3% in the top ten. The sample consisted of peripheral blood. The sequence was obtained from a female donor with multiple sclerosis, enrolled in a pregnancy study. The rearrangement uses TRBV2 and TRBJ1-4, with D unresolved. In DNA form, the CDR3 reads TGTGCCAGCACGAGGATGGCCCCTAAAGGTGAAAAACTGTTTTTT. Translating it yields CASTRMAPKGEKLFF.